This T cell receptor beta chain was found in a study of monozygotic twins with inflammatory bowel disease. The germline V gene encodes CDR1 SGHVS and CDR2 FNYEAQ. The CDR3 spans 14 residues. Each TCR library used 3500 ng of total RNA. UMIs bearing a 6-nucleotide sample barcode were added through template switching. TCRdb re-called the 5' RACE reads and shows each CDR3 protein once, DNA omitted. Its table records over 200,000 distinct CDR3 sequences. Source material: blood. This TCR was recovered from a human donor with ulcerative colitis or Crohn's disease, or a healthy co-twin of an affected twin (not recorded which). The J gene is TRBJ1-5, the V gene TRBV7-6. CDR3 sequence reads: CASSLEVGHQPQHF.